The 21 T cell receptor beta chains below come from one sample, sequenced in a study of blood T cell repertoires in COVID-19 (TCRdb year 2020). Library preparation used the immunoSEQ multiplex PCR assay. This is the immuneACCESS table as TCRdb keeps it, with only in-frame sequences that have V and J called. A part of the clones is gone; compared with another copy, unresolved V genes explain less than half, and the rest is unexplained. Here the sample has tens of thousands of clones; just under 85% occur a single time. The biggest ten clones account for roughly 5.5% of the sample. Input material: peripheral blood. The receptors here all came from a man in his 70s with acute or convalescent COVID-19.

This rearrangement joins TRBV10-3 to TRBJ2-1, with D tentatively TRBD2 (6 bases). This CDR3 region has 12 residues. V was clipped by 10 bases and J by 6 bases, with 13 bases between them. The V gene's germline CDR1 is ENHRY and CDR2 SYGVKD. Written as DNA, the CDR3 is TGTGCCACCCAAGGAGGGCTCAATGAGCAGTTCTTC. Protein sequence: CATQGGLNEQFF.

In this sample, this clone turned up once. The chain combines TRBV11-3 with TRBJ2-3, with 8 positions matching TRBD2. The V gene's germline CDR1 is SGHNT and CDR2 YENEEA. The CDR3 totals 18 residues. After removal of 5 bases from V and 2 bases from J, the junction contained 15 bases not matched to a gene. The CDR3 DNA follows: TGTGCCAGCAGCCCAGGCCCGGGCGCGGGGGGCTACACAGATACGCAGTATTTT. It codes for CASSPGPGAGGYTDTQYF.

This clone was counted once. This chain's CDR3 is CASGTLEQYF. In DNA form, the CDR3 reads TGTGCCAGCGGGACACTCGAGCAGTACTTC. J is TRBJ2-7 and V is TRBV5-5, with a tentative D call TRBD1 (6 bases). The CDR3 spans 10 residues. Trimming took off 7 bases at V and 6 bases at J, with 8 bases between the two ends. Germline V gives CDR1 SGHKS, CDR2 YYEKEE (reference sequence).

The CDR3 is CASRESATTPTDTQYF. The CDR3 DNA is TGCGCCAGCAGGGAGTCGGCTACCACTCCCACAGATACGCAGTATTTT. The chain joins TRBV5-1 to TRBJ2-3; D call uncertain. Germline CDR1 is SGHRS and CDR2 is YFSETQ. V lost 5 bases to trimming and J lost 2 bases, with 18 bases between them. The CDR3 contains 16 residues.

The rearrangement joins TRBV7-9 to TRBJ2-7; D unclear. The V gene lost 1 base and the J gene lost 3 bases, with 7 bases spanning the gap. CDR1 and CDR2 (germline): SEHNR, FQNEAQ (reference sequence). The CDR3 extends over 13 amino acids. As DNA, the CDR3 is TGTGCCAGCAGCTTAGAGACTCGCTACGAGCAGTACTTC. Translated: CASSLETRYEQYF.

This clone has only one observation. The rearrangement uses TRBV4-1 and TRBJ2-2; D gene ambiguous. Germline V gives CDR1 MGHRA, CDR2 YSYEKL. CDR3 length: 16 residues. Trimming shortened V by 0 bases and J by 0 bases, and 8 bases separated the two germline ends. The DNA of the CDR3 is TGCGCCAGCAGCCAAGATCGCCCAGCGAACACCGGGGAGCTGTTTTTT. This translates into CASSQDRPANTGELFF.

DNA of the CDR3: TGTGCCAGCAGCCCAGGACAGGGAGTCTACGAGCAGTACTTC. Its translation is CASSPGQGVYEQYF. The chain joins TRBV7-6 to TRBJ2-7, with 8 positions matching TRBD1. CDR1 and CDR2 from the germline V gene are SGHVS and FNYEAQ. CDR3 size: 14 residues. Trimming removed 5 bases from V and 3 bases from J; junction bases left unmatched: 6.

This chain joins TRBV18 and TRBJ2-7; TRBD1 matches at 9 bases. Germline V CDR1 and CDR2: KGHSH, LQKENI. J lost 1 base, V lost 5 bases, and 3 bases had no gene match. There are 14 residues in the CDR3. CDR3 DNA sequence: TGTGCCAGCTCATCCGGGACAGGGTCCTACGAGCAGTACTTC. Its protein product is CASSSGTGSYEQYF.

This sequence joins TRBV28 and TRBJ2-3, with 16 positions matching TRBD2. The germline gives CDR1 MDHEN, CDR2 SYDVKM. V dropped 7 bases and J dropped 10; count of bases not matched to a gene: 11. The CDR3 is made up of 16 amino acids. The CDR3 region has the DNA TGTGCCAGCACCGGAGGGACTAGCGGGGGGGCCGGTCCGCAGTATTTT. Translating gives CASTGGTSGGAGPQYF.

This chain uses TRBV7-2 with TRBJ2-1, with D perhaps matching TRBD2 (5 bases). The CDR3 consists of 15 residues. The V and J ends lost 5 bases and 0 bases respectively, with 11 bases between them. The germline V gene encodes CDR1 SGHTA and CDR2 FQGNSA. The CDR3 region has the DNA TGTGCCAGCAGCCTGGACTTTAGCTCCTACAATGAGCAGTTCTTC. Its protein product is CASSLDFSSYNEQFF. Full variable domain (missing parts from reference TRBV7-2 and TRBJ2-1): GAGVSQSPSNKVTEKGKDVELRCDPISGHTALYWYRQSLGQGLEFLIYFQGNSAPDKSGLPSDRFSAERTGGSVSTLTIQRTQQEDSAVYLCASSLDFSSYNEQFFGPGTRLTVL.

The chain couples TRBV19 to TRBJ2-1; 10 positions match TRBD2. The CDR3 has 16 amino acids. Germline V CDR1 and CDR2: LNHDA, SQIVND (reference sequence). Germline trimming cut 7 bases from V and 4 bases from J; bases unmatched to any gene: 10. The CDR3 protein is CASTTLAGVKYNEQFF. The CDR3 bases are TGTGCCAGTACTACCCTAGCGGGGGTTAAGTACAATGAGCAGTTCTTC.

CDR3 residues: CASSYQGSSSGNTIYF. Here the CDR3 DNA reads TGTGCCAGCAGTTACCAGGGCTCCAGCTCTGGAAACACCATATATTTT. The rearrangement uses TRBV6-5 and TRBJ1-3; possible D gene TRBD1, 5 bases. Trimming removed 2 bases from V and 0 bases from J, with 11 bases in between. The CDR3 runs 16 residues. Germline CDR1 is MNHEY and CDR2 is SVGAGI.

This clone was recorded once. The gene calls are TRBV4-2 and TRBJ2-2, with D possibly being TRBD1 (6 bases). Trimming stripped 3 bases from V and 2 bases from J, with 13 bases between. Germline V lookup: CDR1 LGHNA, CDR2 YNFKEQ. This CDR3 is built from 16 residues. The CDR3 spells CASSHGQGRNTGELFF. CDR3 DNA: TGTGCCAGCAGCCACGGTCAGGGGCGAAACACCGGGGAGCTGTTTTTT.

V is TRBV5-1 and J is TRBJ2-5; 7 bases match TRBD2. The CDR3 runs 16 residues. With V trimmed by 0 bases and J by 3 bases, 8 bases remained unmatched. The germline V gene encodes CDR1 SGHRS and CDR2 YFSETQ. CDR3 region: CASSLETGGGEETQYF. CDR3 DNA: TGCGCCAGCAGCTTGGAAACGGGGGGAGGGGAAGAGACCCAGTACTTC.

The chain is built from TRBV19 and TRBJ1-5, with D uncertain. The V gene lost 5 bases and the J gene lost 3 bases, with 5 bases spanning the gap. Germline CDR1 LNHDA, CDR2 SQIVND (reference sequence). The CDR3 covers 12 residues. This chain's CDR3 is CASSEVNQPQHF. CDR3 DNA sequence: TGTGCCAGTAGTGAGGTCAATCAGCCCCAGCATTTT.

This chain connects TRBV27 to TRBJ1-2; 8 bases agree with TRBD1. The CDR3 runs to 16 residues. After removal of 0 bases from V and 6 bases from J, the junction contained 9 bases not matched to a gene. Germline CDR1 and CDR2: MNHEY and SMNVEV (reference sequence). The CDR3 region has the DNA TGTGCCAGCAGTTTATCGGGTACAGGGGGAGTTAATGGCTACACCTTC. Translated, it gives CASSLSGTGGVNGYTF.

V usage is TRBV5-6 and J usage is TRBJ1-5; 11 nucleotides match TRBD1. CDR3 length: 17 amino acids. Germline-derived CDR1 and CDR2 are SGHDT and YYEEEE. The junction had 2 bases not matched to a gene; V was cut back by 0 bases and J by 0 bases. CDR3 protein: CASSLGGQGASNQPQHF. The DNA of the CDR3 is TGTGCCAGCAGCTTGGGTGGACAGGGGGCTAGCAATCAGCCCCAGCATTTT.

This chain connects TRBV2 to TRBJ1-5; TRBD1 aligns across 7 bases. The length of the CDR3 is 14 residues. V lost 3 bases, J lost 2 bases, and 1 base stayed unmatched. The germline CDR1 and CDR2 sequences are SNHLY and FYNNEI. In DNA form, the CDR3 reads TGTGCCAGCAGTGACACAGGGGGCAATCAGCCCCAGCATTTT. It specifies CASSDTGGNQPQHF. Full variable domain (missing parts from reference TRBV2 and TRBJ1-5): EPEVTQTPSHQVTQMGQEVILRCVPISNHLYFYWYRQILGQKVEFLVSFYNNEISEKSEIFDDQFSVERPDGSNFTLKIRSTKLEDSAMYFCASSDTGGNQPQHFGDGTRLSIL.

The chain is built from TRBV5-1 and TRBJ1-1, with 7 bases aligning to TRBD1. CDR1 and CDR2 from the germline V gene are SGHRS and YFSETQ. J gave up 5 bases and V 1 base, and 8 bases lay outside the gene matches. The length of the CDR3 is 15 residues. DNA of the CDR3: TGCGCCAGCAGCTTGTTCCAGGGGGTAGGGACTGAAGCTTTCTTT. It translates to CASSLFQGVGTEAFF.

This chain uses TRBV7-6 with TRBJ1-4; possibly TRBD1 for D (5 bases). This CDR3 contains 16 residues. The germline V gene encodes CDR1 SGHVS and CDR2 FNYEAQ. Trimming cost V 1 base and J 7 bases, with 16 bases left between them. The CDR3 loop is CASSLESRVGGEKLFF. In DNA, the CDR3 is TGTGCCAGCAGCTTAGAGAGCAGGGTTGGCGGTGAAAAACTGTTTTTT.

The rearrangement joins TRBV5-1 to TRBJ2-7; no clear D gene. Germline lookup yields CDR1 SGHRS and CDR2 YFSETQ. Trimming removed 4 bases at V and 2 bases at J, with 19 bases between. CDR3 size: 16 residues. CDR3: CASSQAPQTPPYEQYF. CDR3 DNA: TGCGCCAGCAGCCAGGCCCCTCAAACCCCTCCCTACGAGCAGTACTTC.